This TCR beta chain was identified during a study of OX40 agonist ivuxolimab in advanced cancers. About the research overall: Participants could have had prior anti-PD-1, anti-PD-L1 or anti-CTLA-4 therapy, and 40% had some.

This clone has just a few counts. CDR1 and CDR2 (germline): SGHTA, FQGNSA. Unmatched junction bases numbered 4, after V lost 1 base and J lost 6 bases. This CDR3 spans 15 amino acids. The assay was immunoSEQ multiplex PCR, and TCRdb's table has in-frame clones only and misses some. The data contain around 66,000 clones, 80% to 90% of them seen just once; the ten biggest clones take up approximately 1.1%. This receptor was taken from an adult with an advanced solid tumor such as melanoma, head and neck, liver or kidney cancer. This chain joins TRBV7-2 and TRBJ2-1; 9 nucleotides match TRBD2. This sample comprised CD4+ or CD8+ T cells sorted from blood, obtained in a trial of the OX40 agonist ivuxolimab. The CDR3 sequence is CASSLVLAGANEQFF. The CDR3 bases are TGTGCCAGCAGCTTAGTTTTAGCGGGAGCCAATGAGCAGTTCTTC.